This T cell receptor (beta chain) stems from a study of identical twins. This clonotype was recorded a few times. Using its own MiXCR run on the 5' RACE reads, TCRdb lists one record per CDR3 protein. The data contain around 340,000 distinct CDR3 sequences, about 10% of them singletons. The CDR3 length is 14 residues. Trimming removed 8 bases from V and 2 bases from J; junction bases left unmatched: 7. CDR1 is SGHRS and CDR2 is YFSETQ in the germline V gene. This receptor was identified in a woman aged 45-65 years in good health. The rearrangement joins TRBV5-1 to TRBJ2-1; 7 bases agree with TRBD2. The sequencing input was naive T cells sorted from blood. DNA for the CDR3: TGCGCCAGTACGAGTGCGGGAGCCTACAATGAGCAGTTCTTC. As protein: CASTSAGAYNEQFF.